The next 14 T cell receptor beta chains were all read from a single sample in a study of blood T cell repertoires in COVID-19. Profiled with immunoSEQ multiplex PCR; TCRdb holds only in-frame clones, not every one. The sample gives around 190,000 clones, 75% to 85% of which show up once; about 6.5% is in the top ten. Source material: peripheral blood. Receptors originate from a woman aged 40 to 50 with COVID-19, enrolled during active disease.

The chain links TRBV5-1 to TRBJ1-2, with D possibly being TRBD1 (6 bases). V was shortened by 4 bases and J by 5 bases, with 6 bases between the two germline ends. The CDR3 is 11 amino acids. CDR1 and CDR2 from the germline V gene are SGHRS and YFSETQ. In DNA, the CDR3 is TGCGCCAGCAGCAGGGGGTATGGCTACACCTTC. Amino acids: CASSRGYGYTF.

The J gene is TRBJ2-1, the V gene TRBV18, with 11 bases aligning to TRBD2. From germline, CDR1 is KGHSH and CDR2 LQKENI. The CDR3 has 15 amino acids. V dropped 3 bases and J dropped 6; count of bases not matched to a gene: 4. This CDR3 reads CASSPETSGSNEQFF. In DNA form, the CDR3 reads TGTGCCAGCTCACCGGAAACTAGCGGGAGCAATGAGCAGTTCTTC.

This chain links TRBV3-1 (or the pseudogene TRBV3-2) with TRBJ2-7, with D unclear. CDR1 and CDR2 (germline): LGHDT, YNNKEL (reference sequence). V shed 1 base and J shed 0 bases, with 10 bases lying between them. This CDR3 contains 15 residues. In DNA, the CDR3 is TGTGCCAGCAGCCAAGGGCAAGTCTTCTCCTACGAGCAGTACTTC. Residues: CASSQGQVFSYEQYF.

In DNA form, the CDR3 reads TGCGCCAGCAGCTTGTCCTGGACTAGCGGGGAGACCCAGTACTTC. Its translation is CASSLSWTSGETQYF. The V gene is TRBV5-1, the J gene TRBJ2-5, with 11 bases lining up with TRBD2. V was clipped by 1 base and J by 5 bases; unmatched bases: 4. CDR3 size: 15 residues. Per the germline V gene, CDR1 is SGHRS and CDR2 is YFSETQ.

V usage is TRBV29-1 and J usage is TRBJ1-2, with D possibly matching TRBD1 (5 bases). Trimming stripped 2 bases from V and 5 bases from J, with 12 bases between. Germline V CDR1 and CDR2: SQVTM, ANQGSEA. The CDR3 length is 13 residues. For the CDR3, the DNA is TGCAGCGTTGAAAGGACGGGACTTTATGGCTACACCTTC. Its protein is CSVERTGLYGYTF.

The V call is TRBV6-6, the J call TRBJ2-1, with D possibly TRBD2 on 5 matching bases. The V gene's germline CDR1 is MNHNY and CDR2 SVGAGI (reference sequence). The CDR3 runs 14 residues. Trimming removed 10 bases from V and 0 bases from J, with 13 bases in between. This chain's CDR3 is CATRDYGSYNEQFF. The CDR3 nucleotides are TGTGCCACCCGGGATTACGGCTCCTACAATGAGCAGTTCTTC.

CDR3 amino acids: CASSLDRGGPQHF. The CDR3, as DNA: TGTGCCAGCAGCTTAGATCGGGGGGGGCCCCAGCATTTT. V usage is TRBV11-2 and J usage is TRBJ1-5, with a weak D call TRBD1 (5 bases). Germline-derived CDR1 and CDR2 are SGHAT and FQNNGV. Trimming left V 0 bases short and J 9 bases short, with 9 bases between. This CDR3 contains 13 residues. The whole variable domain, filled in from reference TRBV11-2 and TRBJ1-5, reads EAGVAQSPRYKIIEKRQSVAFWCNPISGHATLYWYQQILGQGPKLLIQFQNNGVVDDSQLPKDRFSAERLKGVDSTLKIQPAKLEDSAVYLCASSLDRGGPQHFGDGTRLSIL.

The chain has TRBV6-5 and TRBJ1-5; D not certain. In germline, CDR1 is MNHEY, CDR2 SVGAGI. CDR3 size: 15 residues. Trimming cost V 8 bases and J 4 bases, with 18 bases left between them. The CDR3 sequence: CASYERGGRNQPQHF. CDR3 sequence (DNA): TGTGCCAGCTATGAACGGGGAGGAAGGAATCAGCCCCAGCATTTT.

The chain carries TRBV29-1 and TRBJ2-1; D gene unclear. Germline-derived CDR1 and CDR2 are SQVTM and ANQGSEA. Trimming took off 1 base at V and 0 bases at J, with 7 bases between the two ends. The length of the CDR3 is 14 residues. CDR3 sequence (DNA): TGCAGCGTTGAAGTCATCGGCTCCTACAATGAGCAGTTCTTC. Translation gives CSVEVIGSYNEQFF.

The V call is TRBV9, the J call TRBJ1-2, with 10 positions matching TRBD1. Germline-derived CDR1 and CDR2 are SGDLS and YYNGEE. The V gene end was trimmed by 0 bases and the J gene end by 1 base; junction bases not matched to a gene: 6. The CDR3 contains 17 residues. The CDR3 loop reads CASSVGLRDRGNYGYTF. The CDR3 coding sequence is TGTGCCAGCAGCGTAGGGCTCCGGGACAGGGGTAACTATGGCTACACCTTC. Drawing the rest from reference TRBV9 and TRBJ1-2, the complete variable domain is DSGVTQTPKHLITATGQRVTLRCSPRSGDLSVYWYQQSLDQGLQFLIQYYNGEERAKGNILERFSAQQFPDLHSELNLSSLELGDSALYFCASSVGLRDRGNYGYTFGSGTRLTVV.

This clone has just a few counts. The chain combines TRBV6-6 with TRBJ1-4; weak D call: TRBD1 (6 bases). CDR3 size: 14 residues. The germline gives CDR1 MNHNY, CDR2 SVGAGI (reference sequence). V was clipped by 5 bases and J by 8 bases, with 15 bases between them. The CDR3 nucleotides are TGTGCCAGCAGTCAACAGGGAAAGCGGGAAAAACTGTTTTTT. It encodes CASSQQGKREKLFF.

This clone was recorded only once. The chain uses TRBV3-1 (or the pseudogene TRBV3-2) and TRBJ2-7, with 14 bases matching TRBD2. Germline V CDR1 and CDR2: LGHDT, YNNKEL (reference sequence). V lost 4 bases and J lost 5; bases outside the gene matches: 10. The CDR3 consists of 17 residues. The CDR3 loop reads CASSRLAGGPGVDEQYF. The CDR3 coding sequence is TGTGCCAGCAGCCGACTAGCGGGAGGGCCCGGGGTAGACGAGCAGTACTTC.

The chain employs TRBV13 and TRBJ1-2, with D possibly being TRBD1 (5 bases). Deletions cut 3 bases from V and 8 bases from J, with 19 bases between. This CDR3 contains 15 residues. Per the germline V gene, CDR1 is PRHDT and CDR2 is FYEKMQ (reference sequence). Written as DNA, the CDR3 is TGTGCCAGCAGCTTCGGGGGGTCCAACTCAATGGGCTACACCTTC. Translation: CASSFGGSNSMGYTF.

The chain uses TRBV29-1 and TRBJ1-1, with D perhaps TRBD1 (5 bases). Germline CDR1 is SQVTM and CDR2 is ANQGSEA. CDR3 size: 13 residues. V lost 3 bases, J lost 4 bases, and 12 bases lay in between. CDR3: CSVDMGGTTEAFF. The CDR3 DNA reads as TGCAGCGTTGATATGGGGGGGACCACTGAAGCTTTCTTT.